This T cell receptor beta chain was observed in a study of T cell repertoires in cytomegalovirus infection. Study details: In public TCR beta signatures, there were indications of both CMV infection and matching HLA type.

Of note for this clonotype: Its antigen is undetermined.

Study observations and caveats: Identification of carriers of CMV plus the relevant HLA was performed using cumulative public TCR beta family frequency. In two of eight donors, the top clonotype was HLA-C-restricted CMV-specific.

TCRdb itself ran the reads through MiXCR, one entry per CDR3 protein. The table shows about 740,000 distinct CDR3 sequences, with approximately 40% occurring only once. Germline V gene data show CDR1 as DFQATT and CDR2 as SNEGSKA (reference sequence). The CDR3 loop spans 14 amino acids. V dropped 6 bases and J dropped 0 bases, with 12 bases sitting between them. This receptor was taken from a human donor in good health (CMV status not recorded). Some clones in this sample may be carry-over from other donors' samples. The chain is built from TRBV20-1 and TRBJ2-1; D is perhaps TRBD2 (6 bases). Material for sequencing was PBMCs. The CDR3 DNA reads TGCAGTGCAGGGGACTTCAGCTCCTACAATGAGCAGTTCTTC. Translated: CSAGDFSSYNEQFF.